The 23 T cell receptor beta chains below all came from one sample that was sequenced in a study of shared clonotypes between healthy human individuals. TCRdb's copy holds only in-frame clones and misses some; the assay was immunoSEQ multiplex PCR. The data hold hundreds of thousands of clones, with approximately 73% observed a single time. The sample consisted of memory CD4+ T cells sorted from blood. Subset here: CD45RA-negative fraction. The receptors come from a woman between 25 and 40 years old in good health.

The chain uses TRBV9 and TRBJ1-2; TRBD1 matches 8 bases. This CDR3 region has 15 residues. Germline V gene data show CDR1 as SGDLS and CDR2 as YYNGEE. V trimming: 3 bases; J trimming: 4 bases; junction bases outside the gene matches: 8. CDR3 nucleotides: TGTGCCAGCAGCGCCCGGGACAGGAGCATCTATGGCTACACCTTC. The encoded protein is CASSARDRSIYGYTF.

A single count supports this clone. The genes are TRBV5-1 and TRBJ1-4; 7 bases match TRBD1. Germline V CDR1 and CDR2: SGHRS, YFSETQ. After removal of 4 bases from V and 2 bases from J, the junction contained 5 bases not matched to a gene. This CDR3 comprises 15 residues. The CDR3 coding sequence is TGCGCCAGCAGCCTCTACAGGGGTACTAATGAAAAACTGTTTTTT. Translating it yields CASSLYRGTNEKLFF.

V gene TRBV20-1 combines with J gene TRBJ2-1; possibly TRBD2 for D (6 bases). Trimming stripped 5 bases from V and 10 bases from J, with 12 bases between. The CDR3 length is 11 residues. Germline CDR1 reads DFQATT; CDR2 reads SNEGSKA (reference sequence). In nucleotides, the CDR3 is TGCAGTGCTCCCGGGACTTCCGAGCAGTTCTTC. It codes for CSAPGTSEQFF.

The chain carries TRBV5-6 and TRBJ1-2, with D possibly being TRBD1 (6 bases). The length of the CDR3 is 13 residues. V dropped 5 bases and J dropped 1 base, with 9 bases sitting between them. Germline loops: CDR1 SGHDT, CDR2 YYEEEE. CDR3 sequence (DNA): TGTGCCAGCAGGGACAGAAATAACTATGGCTACACCTTC. Translated: CASRDRNNYGYTF.

The J gene is TRBJ2-7, the V gene TRBV5-6, with D perhaps TRBD2 (5 bases). The V gene's germline CDR1 is SGHDT and CDR2 YYEEEE. V dropped 2 bases and J dropped 0 bases, with 12 bases sitting between them. CDR3 size: 15 residues. The CDR3 loop is CASSLLERSSYEQYF. CDR3 in DNA: TGTGCCAGCAGCTTACTCGAGCGGAGCTCCTACGAGCAGTACTTC.

The chain employs TRBV11-3 and TRBJ2-3; TRBD2 matches 7 bases. With 1 base clipped from V and 2 bases from J, the junction kept 6 bases outside the gene matches. The CDR3 is 16 amino acids. Germline V CDR1 and CDR2: SGHNT, YENEEA. This CDR3 is CASSLGRREVTDTQYF. As DNA, the CDR3 is TGTGCCAGCAGCTTAGGTCGCCGGGAGGTCACAGATACGCAGTATTTT.

V is TRBV6-5 and J is TRBJ2-4; no reliable D call. The CDR3 runs to 15 residues. Germline CDR1 is MNHEY and CDR2 is SVGAGI. V gave up 8 bases and J gave up 2 bases, with 16 bases separating them. DNA of the CDR3: TGTGCCAGCTGCACCACCCCCGCCTCCAAAAACATTCAGTACTTC. Translation: CASCTTPASKNIQYF.

The chain couples TRBV2 to TRBJ1-2, with D maybe TRBD1 (5 bases). Trimming shortened V by 3 bases and J by 3 bases, and 8 bases separated the two germline ends. CDR1 is SNHLY, CDR2 FYNNEI, per germline. The CDR3 is 13 amino acids. This CDR3 reads CASSDLGDYGYTF. CDR3 DNA sequence: TGTGCCAGCAGTGATTTAGGGGACTATGGCTACACCTTC.

Notes on this clone: An end of the junction does not agree with germline; a read error may underlie this. The V call is TRBV11-2, the J call TRBJ2-7; D is undetermined. Germline V CDR1 and CDR2: SGHAT, FQNNGV. The CDR3 length is 13 residues. The CDR3, as DNA: TGCGCCAGCAGCCCCCTACTTTTCTACGAGCAGTACTTC. Translating it yields CASSPLLFYEQYF.

This clone was picked up a small number of times. This chain connects TRBV30 to TRBJ2-3; no definite D call. Germline V gives CDR1 GTSNPN, CDR2 SVGIG (reference sequence). V shed 4 bases and J shed 1 base, with 12 bases lying between them. CDR3 length equals 14 residues. Here the CDR3 DNA reads TGTGCCTGGATCTACCCGCTTGGCACAGATACGCAGTATTTT. Encoded protein: CAWIYPLGTDTQYF.

This chain connects TRBV7-8 to TRBJ2-3; the match to TRBD2 covers 15 bases. J was trimmed by 6 bases and V by 3 bases; bases with no gene match: 7. CDR1 is SGHVS and CDR2 is FQNEAQ in the germline V gene. This CDR3 has 17 residues. The CDR3: CASSFRRGTSGRDTQYF. DNA of the CDR3: TGTGCCAGCAGCTTTCGACGGGGGACTAGCGGGAGGGATACGCAGTATTTT.

The CDR3 region has the DNA TGTGCCAGCAGCTTGGGCAGAACTAACTATGGCTACACCTTC. It is translated as CASSLGRTNYGYTF. J is TRBJ1-2 and V is TRBV5-5; no clear D. V was cut by 0 bases and J by 0 bases, with 6 bases left in between. The length of the CDR3 is 14 residues. The germline V gene encodes CDR1 SGHKS and CDR2 YYEKEE (reference sequence).

This chain joins TRBV28 and TRBJ1-4; D is uncertain. Germline assignment: CDR1 MDHEN and CDR2 SYDVKM. This CDR3 is built from 15 residues. Trimming shortened V by 1 base and J by 4 bases, and 10 bases separated the two germline ends. The DNA for the CDR3 is TGTGCCAGCAGTTTATCGGCAGGCAGTAATGAAAAACTGTTTTTT. The encoded protein is CASSLSAGSNEKLFF.

The DNA for the CDR3 is TGTGCCATCAGTCCCCAGGGGGTCTATGGCTACACCTTC. Translated: CAISPQGVYGYTF. The chain recombines TRBV10-3 with TRBJ1-2; 7 positions agree with TRBD1. J lost 4 bases, V lost 5 bases, and 4 bases had no gene match. CDR1 and CDR2 from the germline V gene are ENHRY and SYGVKD. This CDR3 region has 13 residues.

The chain carries TRBV6-5 and TRBJ2-3; tentative D call: TRBD1 (5 bases). Trimming pared 0 bases from V and 0 bases from J, leaving 10 bases between. The V gene's germline CDR1 is MNHEY and CDR2 SVGAGI. CDR3 length equals 16 residues. For the CDR3, the DNA is TGTGCCAGCAGTTACTCAGGGGCTCTTAGCACAGATACGCAGTATTTT. Protein: CASSYSGALSTDTQYF.

The genes are TRBV6-1 and TRBJ2-7, with D possibly matching TRBD2 (5 bases). The CDR3 has 13 residues. V gave up 5 bases and J gave up 3 bases, with 11 bases separating them. Germline assignment: CDR1 MNHNS and CDR2 SASEGT. CDR3 protein: CASSPTAGYEQYF. CDR3 coding DNA: TGTGCCAGCAGTCCTACCGCGGGCTACGAGCAGTACTTC.

The chain employs TRBV4-2 and TRBJ1-2; D is possibly TRBD1 (5 bases). Germline V gives CDR1 LGHNA, CDR2 YNFKEQ. The V end was cut by 1 base, the J end by 7 bases, with 19 bases between. The CDR3 contains 16 residues. CDR3 nucleotide sequence: TGTGCCAGCAGCCAAGGAATTCTGGACCAGGGCGGTGGCTACACCTTC. This gives the protein CASSQGILDQGGGYTF.

This clone was recorded at least ten times. The V call is TRBV28, the J call TRBJ2-1, with 12 bases matching TRBD1. Germline V gene data show CDR1 as MDHEN and CDR2 as SYDVKM. The V gene end was trimmed by 6 bases and the J gene end by 4 bases; junction bases not matched to a gene: 4. There are 15 residues in the CDR3. CDR3 loop: CASSGTGGLYNEQFF. The CDR3 coding sequence is TGTGCCAGCAGCGGGACAGGGGGCCTATACAATGAGCAGTTCTTC.

The rearrangement links TRBV19 to TRBJ2-4; D is perhaps TRBD1 (6 bases). V was clipped by 3 bases and J by 5 bases, with 11 bases between them. CDR1 is LNHDA and CDR2 is SQIVND in the germline V gene (reference sequence). The CDR3 has 14 residues. CDR3 residues: CASSMWGRENIQYF. The CDR3 DNA follows: TGTGCCAGTAGTATGTGGGGGCGCGAAAACATTCAGTACTTC.

This clone is a singleton in its sample. The chain couples TRBV7-9 to TRBJ2-1, with D uncertain. Trimming cost V 0 bases and J 8 bases, with 11 bases left between them. CDR3 length: 14 amino acids. CDR1 is SEHNR and CDR2 is FQNEAQ in the germline V gene (reference sequence). The CDR3 sequence: CASSLAPSAHEQFF. The CDR3, as DNA: TGTGCCAGCAGCTTAGCGCCCAGCGCCCATGAGCAGTTCTTC. The full variable domain, rest sourced from reference TRBV7-9 and TRBJ2-1, is DTGVSQNPRHKITKRGQNVTFRCDPISEHNRLYWYRQTLGQGPEFLTYFQNEAQLEKSRLLSDRFSAERPKGSFSTLEIQRTEQGDSAMYLCASSLAPSAHEQFFGPGTRLTVL.

The V call is TRBV4-2, the J call TRBJ2-3; D possibly corresponds to TRBD2 (6 bases). V was pared by 0 bases and J by 14 bases, with 15 bases between. There are 13 residues in the CDR3. Germline V gene lookup returns CDR1 LGHNA and CDR2 YNFKEQ. The CDR3 DNA reads TGTGCCAGCAGCCAAGAGGGGAGGTCCGTCCCGTATTTT. It yields the protein CASSQEGRSVPYF.

This chain links TRBV5-1 with TRBJ2-7; 11 bases match TRBD2. The germline gives CDR1 SGHRS, CDR2 YFSETQ. V lost 1 base and J lost 5; bases outside the gene matches: 8. The CDR3 loop spans 16 amino acids. CDR3 bases: TGCGCCAGCAGCTTGACACTAGCGGGAGTCCTTCACGAGCAGTACTTC. Amino acid sequence: CASSLTLAGVLHEQYF. The entire variable domain, with the rest obtained from reference TRBV5-1 and TRBJ2-7, is as follows: KAGVTQTPRYLIKTRGQQVTLSCSPISGHRSVSWYQQTPGQGLQFLFEYFSETQRNKGNFPGRFSGRQFSNSRSEMNVSTLELGDSALYLCASSLTLAGVLHEQYFGPGTRLTVT.

The chain has TRBV19 and TRBJ1-2; D gene unclear. The CDR3 totals 14 residues. Germline-derived CDR1 and CDR2 are LNHDA and SQIVND (reference sequence). Trimming shortened V by 5 bases and J by 6 bases, and 16 bases separated the two germline ends. The CDR3 region has the DNA TGTGCCAGTAGTCGCCTTAATGGGGATAATGGCTACACCTTC. As protein: CASSRLNGDNGYTF.